The 21 T cell receptor beta chains given below trace back to one sample, sequenced in a study of cytomegalovirus exposure and HLA in healthy donors. PCR used 60 Vbeta primers and 13 Jbeta primers. Clones were sequenced by immunoSEQ multiplex PCR, and TCRdb holds only the in-frame ones, with some missing. Here the sample spans 100,000 to 150,000 clones, around 77% being singletons. Sequenced material: PBMCs. These receptors were obtained from a male donor in good health and CMV-seropositive.

This clone occurred a few times. The chain combines TRBV30 with TRBJ2-5; D uncertain. The CDR3 consists of 14 residues. CDR1 and CDR2 from the germline V gene are GTSNPN and SVGIG (reference sequence). V shed 2 bases and J shed 2 bases, with 12 bases lying between them. Written as DNA, the CDR3 is TGTGCCTGGAGTAAACGGTCTCTGCAAGAGACCCAGTACTTC. This sequence encodes CAWSKRSLQETQYF.

The genes are TRBV11-3 and TRBJ2-3; D is undetermined. The CDR3 covers 14 residues. Trimming stripped 2 bases from V and 4 bases from J, with 10 bases between. Per germline, CDR1 SGHNT and CDR2 YENEEA. In DNA form, the CDR3 reads TGTGCCAGCAGCTTATATGTCTATTCAGATACGCAGTATTTT. Its translation is CASSLYVYSDTQYF.

This clone occurred once. This chain links TRBV27 with TRBJ2-7, with D unclear. Deletions cut 9 bases from V and 0 bases from J, with 9 bases between. Germline V lookup: CDR1 MNHEY, CDR2 SMNVEV (reference sequence). This CDR3 comprises 12 residues. The CDR3 loop is CAREPSSYEQYF. The DNA of the CDR3 is TGTGCCAGAGAACCGAGCTCCTACGAGCAGTACTTC.

V gene TRBV9 combines with J gene TRBJ2-3; D remains ambiguous. Germline V CDR1 and CDR2: SGDLS, YYNGEE. V was pared by 0 bases and J by 6 bases, with 11 bases between. CDR3 size: 14 residues. CDR3 nucleotide sequence: TGTGCCAGCAGCGTAGCCTCCACCCAGGATACGCAGTATTTT. This gives the protein CASSVASTQDTQYF.

This chain joins TRBV10-3 and TRBJ2-6, with TRBD2 identical over 16 bases. Germline trimming cut 9 bases from V and 3 bases from J; bases unmatched to any gene: 8. The CDR3 spans 18 residues. Germline lookup yields CDR1 ENHRY and CDR2 SYGVKD. CDR3 in DNA: TGTGCCATTACCGGGACTAGCGGGGGGGCAGGTGGGGCCAACGTCCTGACTTTC. As protein: CAITGTSGGAGGANVLTF.

This rearrangement joins TRBV2 to TRBJ1-2; 8 positions match TRBD1. With 7 bases clipped from V and 2 bases from J, the junction kept 9 bases outside the gene matches. Germline V CDR1 and CDR2: SNHLY, FYNNEI. There are 15 residues in the CDR3. CDR3 protein: CASNTRQGTNYGYTF. The CDR3 coding sequence is TGTGCCAGCAACACTCGACAGGGGACCAACTATGGCTACACCTTC. The variable domain in full, completed from reference TRBV2 and TRBJ1-2, reads EPEVTQTPSHQVTQMGQEVILRCVPISNHLYFYWYRQILGQKVEFLVSFYNNEISEKSEIFDDQFSVERPDGSNFTLKIRSTKLEDSAMYFCASNTRQGTNYGYTFGSGTRLTVV.

This clone is a singleton in its sample. The chain combines TRBV14 with TRBJ1-2; unclear D gene. Trimming cost V 2 bases and J 8 bases, with 12 bases left between them. The germline CDR1 and CDR2 sequences are SGHDN and FVKESK. The CDR3 totals 13 residues. The CDR3 sequence is CASSQPPSEGYTF. The CDR3 coding sequence is TGTGCCAGCAGCCAACCCCCGTCAGAAGGCTACACCTTC.

This rearrangement joins TRBV7-9 to TRBJ2-5; 13 nucleotides align to TRBD2. Gene TRBJ2-7 matches the end of the DNA better, so the J call may be wrong. Looked up from germline, CDR1 is SEHNR and CDR2 is FQNEAQ (reference sequence). The CDR3 is made up of 15 amino acids. CDR3 bases: TGTGCCAGCAGCTACTGGACTAGCGGGAGTAACGAGCAGTACTTC. The encoded protein is CASSYWTSGSNEQYF.

This chain joins TRBV2 and TRBJ1-5; 7 positions agree with TRBD1. From germline, CDR1 is SNHLY and CDR2 FYNNEI. This CDR3 has 15 amino acids. J gave up 6 bases and V 7 bases, and 12 bases lay outside the gene matches. CDR3 in amino acids: CASTILQGTVQPQHF. The CDR3 DNA sequence: TGTGCCAGCACTATACTACAAGGGACAGTTCAGCCCCAGCATTTT.

The chain joins TRBV7-9 to TRBJ1-2; 9 bases fit TRBD1. After removal of 3 bases from V and 3 bases from J, the junction contained 2 bases not matched to a gene. The CDR3 has 14 amino acids. CDR1 and CDR2 from the germline V gene are SEHNR and FQNEAQ (reference sequence). The CDR3, as DNA: TGTGCCAGCAGCTTCCGGGACAGGGACTATGGCTACACCTTC. Its translation is CASSFRDRDYGYTF.

The chain has TRBV28 and TRBJ2-5, with 9 bases aligning to TRBD2. The DNA end is a closer match to TRBJ2-7, so the J assignment may be wrong. Germline CDR1 and CDR2: MDHEN and SYDVKM. The CDR3 runs 17 residues. CDR3 residues: CASSLATSGAGSYEQYF. The CDR3 DNA reads TGTGCCAGCAGTTTAGCGACTAGCGGAGCGGGTTCCTACGAGCAGTACTTC.

This clone was seen only a few times. The V and J genes are TRBV6-6 and TRBJ2-4, with D tentatively TRBD2 (5 bases). V lost 0 bases to trimming and J lost 4 bases, with 7 bases between them. This CDR3 is 14 amino acids long. Germline assignment: CDR1 MNHNY and CDR2 SVGAGI (reference sequence). The CDR3 region is CASSYSSAKNIQYF. The CDR3 DNA reads as TGTGCCAGCAGTTACTCTAGCGCAAAAAACATTCAGTACTTC.

The V gene is TRBV2, the J gene TRBJ2-5, with 7 bases aligning to TRBD1. The germline V gene encodes CDR1 SNHLY and CDR2 FYNNEI. The CDR3 totals 18 residues. V gave up 2 bases and J gave up 5 bases; unmatched junction bases: 17. The CDR3 bases are TGTGCCAGCAGTGAATTCCCCCCCGGGACAGAGGATGGCGAGACCCAGTACTTC. Its protein is CASSEFPPGTEDGETQYF.

The chain joins TRBV6-5 to TRBJ1-2, with D possibly TRBD1 on 5 matching bases. The CDR3 covers 15 residues. V lost 1 base and J lost 6, with 15 bases in between. Germline V gives CDR1 MNHEY, CDR2 SVGAGI. CDR3 nucleotide sequence: TGTGCCAGCAGTTACTTAGACCCGGGAGGGGATGGCTACACCTTC. Its translation is CASSYLDPGGDGYTF.

This chain joins TRBV9 and TRBJ2-1; 9 positions match TRBD1. CDR1 SGDLS and CDR2 YYNGEE come from the germline V gene. Trimming took 0 bases from V and 0 from J; bases not matched to a gene: 10. This CDR3 spans 19 amino acids. The CDR3 region is CASSVEDRGSLSSYNEQFF. Written as DNA, the CDR3 is TGTGCCAGCAGCGTAGAGGACAGGGGCTCCCTTAGCTCCTACAATGAGCAGTTCTTC.

Details on this clone: The junction differs from germline at one of its ends, possibly a read error. The V and J genes are TRBV15 and TRBJ2-6; TRBD1 might be the D (5 bases). From germline, CDR1 is LNHNV and CDR2 YYDKDF (reference sequence). The length of the CDR3 is 16 residues. CDR3 sequence reads: CATSFPGASGANGLTF. CDR3 nucleotide sequence: TGTGCCACCAGCTTCCCGGGCGCCTCTGGGGCCAACGGCCTGACTTTC.

This clone has more than one count but fewer than ten. The chain carries TRBV19 and TRBJ1-1, with D perhaps TRBD1 (5 bases). Per the germline V gene, CDR1 is LNHDA and CDR2 is SQIVND (reference sequence). The CDR3 totals 14 residues. V lost 4 bases and J lost 5, with 14 bases in between. DNA of the CDR3: TGTGCCAGTAGTAACCCCCGAAAGGGGACTGAAGCTTTCTTT. It yields the protein CASSNPRKGTEAFF. Looking up the rest from reference TRBV19 and TRBJ1-1 gives the full variable domain: DGGITQSPKYLFRKEGQNVTLSCEQNLNHDAMYWYRQDPGQGLRLIYYSQIVNDFQKGDIAEGYSVSREKKESFPLTVTSAQKNPTAFYLCASSNPRKGTEAFFGQGTRLTVV.

V usage is TRBV27 and J usage is TRBJ1-1, with a weak D call TRBD1 (5 bases). Germline V gene sequence: CDR1 MNHEY, CDR2 SMNVEV (reference sequence). This CDR3 spans 13 amino acids. V was trimmed by 8 bases and J by 7 bases, leaving 17 bases between them. CDR3 loop: CASWAGGGIEAFF. The CDR3 DNA reads as TGTGCCAGCTGGGCCGGCGGGGGGATTGAAGCTTTCTTT.

A remark on this clone: One junction end does not reproduce the germline sequence, and a read error may be involved. The CDR3 loop is CSSSRLSLRGHRTDTQYF. The DNA of the CDR3 is TGTTCCAGCAGTCGATTATCCCTCAGGGGGCACCGCACAGATACGCAGTATTTT. The chain joins TRBV7-9 to TRBJ2-3, with 8 bases fitting TRBD1. The CDR3 loop spans 18 amino acids. Looked up from germline, CDR1 is SEHNR and CDR2 is FQNEAQ (reference sequence).

The chain has TRBV7-9 and TRBJ2-7; D is unclear. The germline gives CDR1 SEHNR, CDR2 FQNEAQ (reference sequence). The germline V and J ends were trimmed by 4 bases and 3 bases, with 10 bases remaining between them. The CDR3 is made up of 13 amino acids. Here the CDR3 reads CASSSGLIYEQYF. The CDR3 coding sequence is TGTGCCAGCAGCTCTGGCCTGATCTACGAGCAGTACTTC.

V and J are TRBV6-6 and TRBJ1-5; 7 positions agree with TRBD1. The CDR3 is 13 amino acids. Germline loops: CDR1 MNHNY, CDR2 SVGAGI (reference sequence). J lost 5 bases, V lost 7 bases, and 5 bases had no gene match. The CDR3 coding sequence is TGTGCCAGCATCGGGACAGTCGATCAGCCCCAGCATTTT. Protein product: CASIGTVDQPQHF.